The next 10 T cell receptor beta chains were all read from a single sample in a study of T cell changes during pregnancy in multiple sclerosis. Generated by immunoSEQ multiplex PCR, the TCRdb table keeps only in-frame clones and is missing some. The sample includes 32,000 or so clones, 89% of them seen just once. The material sequenced was CD8+ T cells from peripheral blood mononuclear cells, taken in the first trimester of pregnancy. The source is a female donor with multiple sclerosis, enrolled in a pregnancy study.

This clone came up once. This chain joins TRBV28 and TRBJ1-3; 8 nucleotides agree with TRBD1. The CDR3 contains 14 residues. V lost 5 bases, J lost 4 bases, and 4 bases stayed unmatched. Germline lookup yields CDR1 MDHEN and CDR2 SYDVKM. CDR3 loop: CASSARTGGNTIYF. The CDR3 nucleotides read TGTGCCAGCAGTGCTCGGACAGGGGGAAACACCATATATTTT.

The chain uses TRBV2 and TRBJ2-7, with 7 positions matching TRBD2. Per the germline V gene, CDR1 is SNHLY and CDR2 is FYNNEI. The CDR3 sequence is 13 residues long. The trim removed 3 bases at V and 4 bases at J, leaving 3 bases unmatched. CDR3 DNA sequence: TGTGCCAGCAGTGAGGGCGGGAGTTACGAGCAGTACTTC. The encoded protein is CASSEGGSYEQYF.

The rearrangement joins TRBV4-1 to TRBJ2-7; 16 nucleotides line up with TRBD2. CDR1 is MGHRA and CDR2 is YSYEKL in the germline V gene. The ends lost 1 base at V and 2 bases at J; junction bases unmatched: 5. CDR3 size: 18 residues. The CDR3 sequence is CASSQASGTSGRAYEQYF. In nucleotides, the CDR3 is TGCGCCAGCAGCCAAGCATCCGGGACTAGCGGGAGGGCCTACGAGCAGTACTTC.

The chain recombines TRBV6-5 with TRBJ2-7; 9 positions agree with TRBD2. Germline trimming cut 4 bases from V and 2 bases from J; bases unmatched to any gene: 6. CDR1 MNHEY and CDR2 SVGAGI come from the germline V gene. The CDR3 is 15 amino acids. CDR3 protein: CASSWAASGAYEQYF. DNA of the CDR3: TGTGCCAGCAGTTGGGCGGCTAGCGGGGCCTACGAGCAGTACTTC.

V usage is TRBV28 and J usage is TRBJ2-2; TRBD1 agrees at 7 bases. The CDR3 runs 15 residues. V was clipped by 5 bases and J by 7 bases; unmatched bases: 10. The germline CDR1 and CDR2 sequences are MDHEN and SYDVKM. The CDR3 loop is CASSTGQDGVGELFF. CDR3 DNA: TGTGCCAGCAGTACTGGACAGGACGGAGTCGGGGAGCTGTTTTTT.

The chain combines TRBV27 with TRBJ2-3, with 10 bases lining up with TRBD2. CDR3 length: 14 residues. The V gene's germline CDR1 is MNHEY and CDR2 SMNVEV (reference sequence). The J segment lost 5 bases and the V segment lost 8 bases, leaving 7 bases of the junction unmatched. CDR3 sequence (DNA): TGTGCCAGCTGGCCCGGACTAGCGGAAGATACGCAGTATTTT. Translating it yields CASWPGLAEDTQYF.

The V and J genes are TRBV9 and TRBJ2-5, with 10 bases identical to TRBD2. Germline CDR1 reads SGDLS; CDR2 reads YYNGEE. The CDR3 contains 18 residues. Trimming took 0 bases from V and 0 from J; bases not matched to a gene: 8. The CDR3 is CASSVGAGGGIDQETQYF. CDR3 coding DNA: TGTGCCAGCAGCGTAGGAGCGGGAGGGGGGATAGACCAAGAGACCCAGTACTTC.

This clone was picked up one time. The chain combines TRBV5-3 with TRBJ1-1, with 7 positions matching TRBD1. TRBV5-3 is an ORF for which the function is uncertain. This CDR3 has 16 amino acids. V shed 4 bases, J shed 5 bases, and the junction held 14 bases outside the gene matches. The CDR3 DNA follows: TGTGCCAGAAGCCGTTCCGAGGGGGCGCGAAGGACTGAAGCTTTCTTT. Its translation is CARSRSEGARRTEAFF.

The chain uses TRBV6-4 and TRBJ2-2, with D unresolved. Trimming took off 0 bases at V and 7 bases at J, with 9 bases between the two ends. Germline CDR1 is MRHNA and CDR2 is SNTAGT. The CDR3 is 14 amino acids. The CDR3 is CASSDSAESGELFF. DNA for the CDR3: TGTGCCAGCAGTGACTCGGCGGAGAGCGGGGAGCTGTTTTTT.

This clone is a singleton in its sample. The gene calls are TRBV11-2 and TRBJ2-2, with 7 bases matching TRBD2. The CDR3 loop spans 17 amino acids. Germline lookup yields CDR1 SGHAT and CDR2 FQNNGV. V gave up 5 bases and J gave up 0 bases; unmatched junction bases: 9. The CDR3 DNA is TGTGCCAGCAGCCCCGATAGCGGGTACACGAACACCGGGGAGCTGTTTTTT. This translates into CASSPDSGYTNTGELFF.